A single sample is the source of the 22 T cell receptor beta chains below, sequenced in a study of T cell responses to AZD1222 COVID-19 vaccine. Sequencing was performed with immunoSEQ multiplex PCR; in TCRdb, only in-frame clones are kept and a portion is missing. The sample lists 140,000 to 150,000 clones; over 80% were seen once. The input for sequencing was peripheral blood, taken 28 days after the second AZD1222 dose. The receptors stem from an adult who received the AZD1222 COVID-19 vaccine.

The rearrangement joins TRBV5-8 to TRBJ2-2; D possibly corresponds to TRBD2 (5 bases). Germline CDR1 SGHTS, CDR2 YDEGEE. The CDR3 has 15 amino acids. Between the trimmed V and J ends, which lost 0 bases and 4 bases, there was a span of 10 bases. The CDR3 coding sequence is TGTGCCAGCAGCTTGGAGGGAGATTCCACCGGGGAGCTGTTTTTT. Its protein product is CASSLEGDSTGELFF.

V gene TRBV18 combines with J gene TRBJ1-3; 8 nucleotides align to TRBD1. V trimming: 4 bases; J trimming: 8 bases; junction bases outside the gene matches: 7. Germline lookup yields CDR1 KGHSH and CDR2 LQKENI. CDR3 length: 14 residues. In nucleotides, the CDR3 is TGTGCCAGCTCACGGACAGGGAAGAGTGACACCATATATTTT. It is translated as CASSRTGKSDTIYF. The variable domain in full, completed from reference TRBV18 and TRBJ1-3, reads NAGVMQNPRHLVRRRGQEARLRCSPMKGHSHVYWYRQLPEEGLKFMVYLQKENIIDESGMPKERFSAEFPKEGPSILRIQQVVRGDSAAYFCASSRTGKSDTIYFGEGSWLTVV.

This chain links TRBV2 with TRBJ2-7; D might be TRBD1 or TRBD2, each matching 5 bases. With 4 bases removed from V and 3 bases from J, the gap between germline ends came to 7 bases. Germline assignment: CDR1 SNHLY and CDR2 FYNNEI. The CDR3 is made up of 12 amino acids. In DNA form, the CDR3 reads TGTGCCAGCAGTGGAGGGGTCTACGAGCAGTACTTC. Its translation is CASSGGVYEQYF.

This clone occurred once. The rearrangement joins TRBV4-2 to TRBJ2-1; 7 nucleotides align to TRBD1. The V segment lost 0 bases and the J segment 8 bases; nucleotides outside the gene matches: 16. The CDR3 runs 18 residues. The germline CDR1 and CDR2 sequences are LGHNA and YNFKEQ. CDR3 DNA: TGTGCCAGCAGCCAAGAGCTCCGAGCAGGGGGAAGGGGCTATGAGCAGTTCTTC. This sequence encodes CASSQELRAGGRGYEQFF.

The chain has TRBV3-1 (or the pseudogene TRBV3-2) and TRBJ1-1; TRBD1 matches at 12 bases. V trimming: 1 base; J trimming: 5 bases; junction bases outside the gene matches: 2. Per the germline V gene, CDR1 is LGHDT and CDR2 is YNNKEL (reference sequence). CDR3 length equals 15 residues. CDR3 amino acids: CASSQGDRGRTEAFF. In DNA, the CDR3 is TGTGCCAGCAGCCAAGGGGACAGGGGGCGGACTGAAGCTTTCTTT.

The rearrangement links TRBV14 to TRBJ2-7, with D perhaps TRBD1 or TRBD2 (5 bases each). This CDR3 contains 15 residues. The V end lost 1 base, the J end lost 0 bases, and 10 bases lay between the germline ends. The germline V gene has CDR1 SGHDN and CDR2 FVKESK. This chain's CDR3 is CASSQGDPSSYEQYF. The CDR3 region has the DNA TGTGCCAGCAGCCAAGGGGACCCAAGCTCCTACGAGCAGTACTTC.

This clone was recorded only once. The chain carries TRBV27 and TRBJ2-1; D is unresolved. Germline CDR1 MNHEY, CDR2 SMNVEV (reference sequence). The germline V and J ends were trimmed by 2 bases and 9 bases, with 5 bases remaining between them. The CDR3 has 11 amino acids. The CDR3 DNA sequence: TGTGCCAGCAGTTTAGGAAGTGAGCAGTTCTTC. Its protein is CASSLGSEQFF.

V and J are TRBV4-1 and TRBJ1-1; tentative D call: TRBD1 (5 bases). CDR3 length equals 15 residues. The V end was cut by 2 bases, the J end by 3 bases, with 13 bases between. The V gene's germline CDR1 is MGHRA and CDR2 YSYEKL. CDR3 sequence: CASSQLARGDTEAFF. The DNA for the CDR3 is TGCGCCAGCAGCCAATTGGCTAGGGGTGACACTGAAGCTTTCTTT.

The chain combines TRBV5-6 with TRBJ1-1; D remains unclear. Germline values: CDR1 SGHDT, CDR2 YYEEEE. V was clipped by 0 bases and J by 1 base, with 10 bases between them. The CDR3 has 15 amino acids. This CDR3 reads CASSLGGPGNTEAFF. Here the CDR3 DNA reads TGTGCCAGCAGCTTGGGAGGTCCAGGGAACACTGAAGCTTTCTTT.

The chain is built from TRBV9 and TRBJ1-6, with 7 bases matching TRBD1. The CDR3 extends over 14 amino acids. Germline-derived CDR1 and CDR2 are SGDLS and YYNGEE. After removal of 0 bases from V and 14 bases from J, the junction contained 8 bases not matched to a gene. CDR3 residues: CASSVGQGGWALHF. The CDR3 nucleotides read TGTGCCAGCAGCGTAGGACAGGGTGGTTGGGCCCTCCACTTT.

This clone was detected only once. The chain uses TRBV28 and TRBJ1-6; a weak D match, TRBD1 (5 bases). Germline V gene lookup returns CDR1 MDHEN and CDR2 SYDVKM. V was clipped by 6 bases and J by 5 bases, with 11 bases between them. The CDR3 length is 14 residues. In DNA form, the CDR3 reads TGTGCCAGCAGGGGCAGGGCGGATAATTCACCCCTCCACTTT. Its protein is CASRGRADNSPLHF.

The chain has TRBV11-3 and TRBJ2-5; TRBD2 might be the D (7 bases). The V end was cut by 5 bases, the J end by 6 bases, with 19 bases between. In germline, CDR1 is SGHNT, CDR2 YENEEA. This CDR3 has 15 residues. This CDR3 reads CASSRGGGLGKTQYF. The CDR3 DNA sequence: TGTGCCAGCAGCCGAGGGGGGGGATTGGGAAAGACCCAGTACTTC.

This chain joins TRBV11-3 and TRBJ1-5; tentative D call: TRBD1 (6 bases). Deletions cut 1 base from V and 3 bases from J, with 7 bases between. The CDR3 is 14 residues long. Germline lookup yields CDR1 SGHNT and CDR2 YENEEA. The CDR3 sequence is CASSLAGVNQPQHF. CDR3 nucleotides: TGTGCCAGCAGCTTAGCAGGGGTCAATCAGCCCCAGCATTTT.

For the CDR3, the DNA is TGCAGTGCCGAGGCCTACTATGGCTACACCTTC. Its protein is CSAEAYYGYTF. The J gene is TRBJ1-2, the V gene TRBV20-1; D is uncertain. The V gene lost 6 bases and the J gene lost 3 bases, with 8 bases spanning the gap. The CDR3 has 11 residues. Germline V gene lookup returns CDR1 DFQATT and CDR2 SNEGSKA (reference sequence).

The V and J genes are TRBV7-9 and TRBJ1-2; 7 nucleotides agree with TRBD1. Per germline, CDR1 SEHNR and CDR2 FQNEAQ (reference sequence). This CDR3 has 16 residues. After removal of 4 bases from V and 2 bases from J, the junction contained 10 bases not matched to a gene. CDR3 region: CASSSLEPQGNYGYTF. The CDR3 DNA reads TGTGCCAGCAGCTCCTTAGAGCCACAGGGGAACTATGGCTACACCTTC. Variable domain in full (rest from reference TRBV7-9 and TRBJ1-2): DTGVSQNPRHKITKRGQNVTFRCDPISEHNRLYWYRQTLGQGPEFLTYFQNEAQLEKSRLLSDRFSAERPKGSFSTLEIQRTEQGDSAMYLCASSSLEPQGNYGYTFGSGTRLTVV.

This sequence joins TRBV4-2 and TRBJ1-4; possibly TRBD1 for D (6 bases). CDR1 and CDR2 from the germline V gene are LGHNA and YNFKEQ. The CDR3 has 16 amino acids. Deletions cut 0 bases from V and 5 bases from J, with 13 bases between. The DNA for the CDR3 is TGTGCCAGCAGCCAAGACCGATTGGGGGCCAATGAAAAACTGTTTTTT. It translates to CASSQDRLGANEKLFF.

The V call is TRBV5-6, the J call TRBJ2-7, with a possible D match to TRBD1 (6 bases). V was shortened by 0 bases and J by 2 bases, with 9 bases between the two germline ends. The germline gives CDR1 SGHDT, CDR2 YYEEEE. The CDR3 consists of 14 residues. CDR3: CASSLGGQAYEQYF. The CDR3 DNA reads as TGTGCCAGCAGCTTGGGGGGACAAGCCTACGAGCAGTACTTC. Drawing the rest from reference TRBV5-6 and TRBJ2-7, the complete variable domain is DAGVTQSPTHLIKTRGQQVTLRCSPKSGHDTVSWYQQALGQGPQFIFQYYEEEERQRGNFPDRFSGHQFPNYSSELNVNALLLGDSALYLCASSLGGQAYEQYFGPGTRLTVT.

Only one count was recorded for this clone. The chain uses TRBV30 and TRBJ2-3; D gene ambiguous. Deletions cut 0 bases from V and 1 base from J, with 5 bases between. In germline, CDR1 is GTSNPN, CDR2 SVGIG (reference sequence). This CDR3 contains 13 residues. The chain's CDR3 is CAWSVHRTDTQYF. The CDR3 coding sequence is TGTGCCTGGAGTGTACACCGCACAGATACGCAGTATTTT.

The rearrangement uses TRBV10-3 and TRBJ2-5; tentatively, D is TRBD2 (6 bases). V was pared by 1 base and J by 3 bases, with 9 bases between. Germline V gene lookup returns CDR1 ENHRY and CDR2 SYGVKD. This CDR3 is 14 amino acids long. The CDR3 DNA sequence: TGTGCCATCAGTGAGTTCGGCGGGGAAGAGACCCAGTACTTC. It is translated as CAISEFGGEETQYF.

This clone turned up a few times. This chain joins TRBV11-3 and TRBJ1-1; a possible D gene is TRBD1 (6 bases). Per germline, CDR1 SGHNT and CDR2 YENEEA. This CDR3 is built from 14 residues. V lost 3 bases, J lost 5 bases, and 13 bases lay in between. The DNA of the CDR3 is TGTGCCAGCAGCTTCCTTCAGGGGAAAACTGAAGCTTTCTTT. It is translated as CASSFLQGKTEAFF.

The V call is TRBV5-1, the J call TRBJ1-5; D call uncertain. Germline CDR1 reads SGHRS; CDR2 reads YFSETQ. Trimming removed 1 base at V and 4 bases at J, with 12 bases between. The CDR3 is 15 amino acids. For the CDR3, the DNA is TGCGCCAGCAGCTTGTTCGGGGATCGGAATCAGCCCCAGCATTTT. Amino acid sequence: CASSLFGDRNQPQHF.

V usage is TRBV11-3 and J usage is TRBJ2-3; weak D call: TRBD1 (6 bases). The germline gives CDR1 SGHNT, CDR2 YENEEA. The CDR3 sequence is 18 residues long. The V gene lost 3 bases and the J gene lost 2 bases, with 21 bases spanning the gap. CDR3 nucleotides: TGTGCCAGCAGCTTCTACATCGACGTCTGGGACAACACAGATACGCAGTATTTT. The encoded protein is CASSFYIDVWDNTDTQYF.